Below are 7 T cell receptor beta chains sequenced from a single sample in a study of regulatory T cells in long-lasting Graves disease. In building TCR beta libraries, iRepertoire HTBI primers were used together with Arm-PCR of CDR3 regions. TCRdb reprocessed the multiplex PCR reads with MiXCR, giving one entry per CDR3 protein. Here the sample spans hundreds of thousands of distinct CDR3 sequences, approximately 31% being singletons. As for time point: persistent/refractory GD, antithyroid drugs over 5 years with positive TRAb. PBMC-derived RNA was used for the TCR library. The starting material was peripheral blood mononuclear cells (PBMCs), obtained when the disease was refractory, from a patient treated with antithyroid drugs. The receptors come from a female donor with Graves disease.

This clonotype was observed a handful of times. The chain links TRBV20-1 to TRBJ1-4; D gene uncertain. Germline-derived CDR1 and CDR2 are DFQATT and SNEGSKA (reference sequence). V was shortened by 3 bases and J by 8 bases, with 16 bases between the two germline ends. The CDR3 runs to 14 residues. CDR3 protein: CSASSLDEREKLFF. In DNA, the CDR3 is TGCAGTGCTAGTTCATTGGACGAGAGGGAAAAACTGTTTTTT.

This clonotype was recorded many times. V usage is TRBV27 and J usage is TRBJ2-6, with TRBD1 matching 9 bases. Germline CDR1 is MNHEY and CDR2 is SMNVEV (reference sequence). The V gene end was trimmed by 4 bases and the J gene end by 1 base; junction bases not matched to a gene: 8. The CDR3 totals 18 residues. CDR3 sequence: CASSSLGQGWSGANVLTF. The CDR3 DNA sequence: TGTGCCAGCAGTTCCCTGGGACAGGGTTGGTCTGGGGCCAACGTCCTGACTTTC. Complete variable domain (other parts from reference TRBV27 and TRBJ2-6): EAQVTQNPRYLITVTGKKLTVTCSQNMNHEYMSWYRQDPGLGLRQIYYSMNVEVTDKGDVPEGYKVSRKEKRNFPLILESPSPNQTSLYFCASSSLGQGWSGANVLTFGAGSRLTVL.

CDR3: CATRSGVSYEQYF. The CDR3 DNA reads as TGTGCCACTCGATCCGGGGTTTCCTACGAGCAGTACTTC. The rearrangement uses TRBV19 and TRBJ2-7; possibly TRBD2 for D (5 bases). The CDR3 consists of 13 residues. From germline, CDR1 is LNHDA and CDR2 SQIVND (reference sequence). V lost 10 bases and J 1 base, leaving 14 bases between the germline ends.

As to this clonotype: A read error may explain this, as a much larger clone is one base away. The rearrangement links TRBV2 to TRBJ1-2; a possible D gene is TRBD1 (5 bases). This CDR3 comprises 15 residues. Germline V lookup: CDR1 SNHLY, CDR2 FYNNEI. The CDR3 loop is CASSVLGDPRYGYAF. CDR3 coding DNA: TGTGCCAGCAGTGTATTAGGGGACCCAAGATATGGCTACGCCTTC. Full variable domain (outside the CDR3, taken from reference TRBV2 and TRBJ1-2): EPEVTQTPSHQVTQMGQEVILRCVPISNHLYFYWYRQILGQKVEFLVSFYNNEISEKSEIFDDQFSVERPDGSNFTLKIRSTKLEDSAMYFCASSVLGDPRYGYAFGSGTRLTVV.

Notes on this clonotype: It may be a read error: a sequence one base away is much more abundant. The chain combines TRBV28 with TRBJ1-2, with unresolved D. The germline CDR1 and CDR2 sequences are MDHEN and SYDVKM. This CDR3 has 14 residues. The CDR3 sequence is CASSLSSGSYGCTF. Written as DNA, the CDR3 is TGTGCCAGCAGTTTGTCCTCTGGTTCTTATGGCTGCACCTTC.

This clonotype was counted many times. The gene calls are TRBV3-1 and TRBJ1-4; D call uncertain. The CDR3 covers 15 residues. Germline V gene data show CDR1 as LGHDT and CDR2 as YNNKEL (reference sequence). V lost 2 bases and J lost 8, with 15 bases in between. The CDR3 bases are TGTGCCAGCAGCCAATCTCTGGCCGGTAGGGAAAAACTGTTTTTT. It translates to CASSQSLAGREKLFF. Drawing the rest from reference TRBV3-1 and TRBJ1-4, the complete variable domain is DTAVSQTPKYLVTQMGNDKSIKCEQNLGHDTMYWYKQDSKKFLKIMFSYNNKELIINETVPNRFSPKSPDKAHLNLHINSLELGDSAVYFCASSQSLAGREKLFFGSGTQLSVL.

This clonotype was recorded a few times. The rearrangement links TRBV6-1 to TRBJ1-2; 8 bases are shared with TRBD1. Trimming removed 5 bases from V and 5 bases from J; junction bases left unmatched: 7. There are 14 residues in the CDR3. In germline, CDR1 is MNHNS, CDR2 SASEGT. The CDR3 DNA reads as TGTGCCAGCAGTCGAACTGACAGGGGATATGGCTACACCTTC. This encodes CASSRTDRGYGYTF.